This T cell receptor (beta chain) was profiled in a study of cytomegalovirus exposure and HLA in healthy donors. Findings and limits, study-wide: Researchers counted some 150 TCR beta chains as cytomegalovirus-associated. According to a later analysis, donors in an Asian-associated ancestry cluster reportedly had fewer N-insertions than the roughly 670-donor mean.

The PCR contained 60 Vbeta and 13 Jbeta primers. The method was immunoSEQ multiplex PCR; TCRdb's version includes in-frame clones alone and lacks a portion of them. The data hold roughly 150,000 clones, with approximately 85% observed a single time. The CDR3 has 14 residues. V gave up 2 bases and J gave up 8 bases, with 13 bases separating them. Per the germline V gene, CDR1 is KGHSH and CDR2 is LQKENI. Comment on this clone: No antigen is known for it.

The rearrangement links TRBV18 to TRBJ2-1; maybe TRBD2 (5 bases). The TCR originated in a young man in good health and CMV-seropositive. The sequenced sample consisted of PBMCs. CDR3: CASSPSGPSDEQFF. As DNA, the CDR3 is TGTGCCAGCTCACCAAGCGGCCCCTCGGATGAGCAGTTCTTC.